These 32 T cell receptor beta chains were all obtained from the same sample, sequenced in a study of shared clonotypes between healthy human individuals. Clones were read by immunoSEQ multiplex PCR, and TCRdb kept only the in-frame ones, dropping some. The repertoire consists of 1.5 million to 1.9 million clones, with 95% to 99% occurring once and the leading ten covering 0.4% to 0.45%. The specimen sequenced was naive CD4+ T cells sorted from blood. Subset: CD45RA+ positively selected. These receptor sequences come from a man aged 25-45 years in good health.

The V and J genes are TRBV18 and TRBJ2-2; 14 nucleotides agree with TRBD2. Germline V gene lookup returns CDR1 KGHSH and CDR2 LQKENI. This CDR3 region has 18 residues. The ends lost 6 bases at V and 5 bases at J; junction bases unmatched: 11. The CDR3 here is CASSQRLAGGPITGELFF. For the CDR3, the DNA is TGTGCCAGCTCTCAAAGACTAGCGGGAGGGCCGATTACCGGGGAGCTGTTTTTT. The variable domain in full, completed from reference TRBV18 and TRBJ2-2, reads NAGVMQNPRHLVRRRGQEARLRCSPMKGHSHVYWYRQLPEEGLKFMVYLQKENIIDESGMPKERFSAEFPKEGPSILRIQQVVRGDSAAYFCASSQRLAGGPITGELFFGEGSRLTVL.

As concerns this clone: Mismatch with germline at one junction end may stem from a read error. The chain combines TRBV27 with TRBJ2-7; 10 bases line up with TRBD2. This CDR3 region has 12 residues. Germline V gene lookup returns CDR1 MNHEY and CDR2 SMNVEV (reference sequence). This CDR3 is CASNERSGRAHF. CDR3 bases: TGTGCCAGCAACGAAAGAAGCGGGAGGGCGCACTTC.

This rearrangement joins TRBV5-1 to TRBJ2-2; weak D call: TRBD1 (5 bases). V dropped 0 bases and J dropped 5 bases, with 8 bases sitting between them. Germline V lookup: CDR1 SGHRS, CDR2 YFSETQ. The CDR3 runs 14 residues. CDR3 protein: CASSLGQWTGELFF. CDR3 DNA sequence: TGCGCCAGCAGCTTGGGACAGTGGACCGGGGAGCTGTTTTTT. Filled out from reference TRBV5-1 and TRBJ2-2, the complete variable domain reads KAGVTQTPRYLIKTRGQQVTLSCSPISGHRSVSWYQQTPGQGLQFLFEYFSETQRNKGNFPGRFSGRQFSNSRSEMNVSTLELGDSALYLCASSLGQWTGELFFGEGSRLTVL.

CDR3 residues: CASSANRAGIPQPQHF. For the CDR3, the DNA is TGTGCCAGCAGTGCCAACAGGGCGGGGATTCCTCAGCCCCAGCATTTT. The J gene is TRBJ1-5, the V gene TRBV28; D is perhaps TRBD1 (6 bases). The V end was cut by 5 bases, the J end by 6 bases, with 20 bases between. This CDR3 is built from 16 residues. CDR1 and CDR2 (germline): MDHEN, SYDVKM.

DNA for the CDR3: TGCGCCAGCAATGGGCTCACTTGGGGCTCCTACGAGCAGTACTTC. It translates to CASNGLTWGSYEQYF. V is TRBV10-2 and J is TRBJ2-7; D remains ambiguous. Per the germline V gene, CDR1 is WSHSY and CDR2 is SAAADI. There are 15 residues in the CDR3. Trimming cost V 7 bases and J 0 bases, with 16 bases left between them.

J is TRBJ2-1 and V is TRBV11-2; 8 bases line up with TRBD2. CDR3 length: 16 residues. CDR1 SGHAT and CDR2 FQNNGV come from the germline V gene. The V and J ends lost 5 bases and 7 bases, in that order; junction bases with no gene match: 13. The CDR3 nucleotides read TGTGCCAGCAGCCCTAGGATTCGGGAGGGGGATAATGAGCAGTTCTTC. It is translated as CASSPRIREGDNEQFF.

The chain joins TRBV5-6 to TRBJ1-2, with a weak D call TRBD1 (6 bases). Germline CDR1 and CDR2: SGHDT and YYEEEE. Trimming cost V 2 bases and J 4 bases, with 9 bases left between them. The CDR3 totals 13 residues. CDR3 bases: TGTGCCAGCAGCTTTAAACAGGGCTATGGCTACACCTTC. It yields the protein CASSFKQGYGYTF.

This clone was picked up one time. The CDR3 DNA follows: TGTGCCAGCGGTATAAATCAGCCCCAGCATTTT. It encodes CASGINQPQHF. The chain has TRBV18 and TRBJ1-5; D remains unclear. The CDR3 runs 11 residues. Germline CDR1 and CDR2: KGHSH and LQKENI. Trimming cost V 8 bases and J 4 bases, with 6 bases left between them.

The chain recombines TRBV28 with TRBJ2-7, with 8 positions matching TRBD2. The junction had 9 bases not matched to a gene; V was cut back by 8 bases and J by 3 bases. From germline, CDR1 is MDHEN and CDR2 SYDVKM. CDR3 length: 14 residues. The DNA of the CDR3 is TGTGCCAGCCGCGCTTTTAGCGGGAACTACGAGCAGTACTTC. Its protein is CASRAFSGNYEQYF.

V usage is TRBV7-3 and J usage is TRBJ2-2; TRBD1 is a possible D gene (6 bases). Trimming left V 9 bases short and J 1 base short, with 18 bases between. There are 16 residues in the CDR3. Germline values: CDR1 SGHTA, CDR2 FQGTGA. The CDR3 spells CASRRSTRGNTGELFF. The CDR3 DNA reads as TGTGCCAGTCGTCGGTCGACCAGGGGGAACACCGGGGAGCTGTTTTTT.

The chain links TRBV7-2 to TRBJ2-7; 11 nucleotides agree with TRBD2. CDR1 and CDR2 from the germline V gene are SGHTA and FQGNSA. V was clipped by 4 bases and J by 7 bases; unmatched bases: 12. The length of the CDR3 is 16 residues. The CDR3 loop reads CASSSGWGLAAKEQYF. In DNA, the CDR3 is TGTGCCAGCAGCTCCGGGTGGGGACTAGCGGCCAAGGAGCAGTACTTC.

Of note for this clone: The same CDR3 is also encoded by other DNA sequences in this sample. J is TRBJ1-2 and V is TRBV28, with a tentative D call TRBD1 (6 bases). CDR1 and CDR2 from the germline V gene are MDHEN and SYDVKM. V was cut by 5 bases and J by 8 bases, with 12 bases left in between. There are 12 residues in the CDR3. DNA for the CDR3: TGTGCCAGCAGTCCCCCAGGGGTGGGCTACACCTTC. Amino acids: CASSPPGVGYTF.

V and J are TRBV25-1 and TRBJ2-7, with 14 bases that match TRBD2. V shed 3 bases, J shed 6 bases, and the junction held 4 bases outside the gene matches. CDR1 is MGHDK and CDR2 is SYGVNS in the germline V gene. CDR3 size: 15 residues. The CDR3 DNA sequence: TGTGCCAGCAGTGAGGGAGGACTAGCGGGAGGCGAGCAGTACTTC. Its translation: CASSEGGLAGGEQYF.

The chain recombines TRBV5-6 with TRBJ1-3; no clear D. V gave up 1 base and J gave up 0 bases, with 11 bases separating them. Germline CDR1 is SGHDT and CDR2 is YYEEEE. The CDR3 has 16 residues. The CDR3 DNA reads TGTGCCAGCAGCTTGACTTATAGGGCCTCTGGAAACACCATATATTTT. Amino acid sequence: CASSLTYRASGNTIYF.

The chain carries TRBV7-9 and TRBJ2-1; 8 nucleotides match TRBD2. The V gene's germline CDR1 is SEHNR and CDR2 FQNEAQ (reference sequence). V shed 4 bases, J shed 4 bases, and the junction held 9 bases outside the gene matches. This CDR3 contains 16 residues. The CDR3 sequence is CASSSGLALPYNEQFF. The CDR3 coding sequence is TGTGCCAGCAGCTCCGGACTAGCTTTACCATACAATGAGCAGTTCTTC. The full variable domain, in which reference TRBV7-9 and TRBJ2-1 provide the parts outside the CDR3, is DTGVSQNPRHKITKRGQNVTFRCDPISEHNRLYWYRQTLGQGPEFLTYFQNEAQLEKSRLLSDRFSAERPKGSFSTLEIQRTEQGDSAMYLCASSSGLALPYNEQFFGPGTRLTVL.

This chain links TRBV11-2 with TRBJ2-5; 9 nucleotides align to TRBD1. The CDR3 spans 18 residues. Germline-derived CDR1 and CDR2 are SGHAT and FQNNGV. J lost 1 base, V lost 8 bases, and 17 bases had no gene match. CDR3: CASLGPTRDREVQETQYF. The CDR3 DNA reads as TGTGCCAGCCTTGGTCCCACCCGGGACAGGGAGGTCCAAGAGACCCAGTACTTC. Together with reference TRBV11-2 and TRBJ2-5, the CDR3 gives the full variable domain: EAGVAQSPRYKIIEKRQSVAFWCNPISGHATLYWYQQILGQGPKLLIQFQNNGVVDDSQLPKDRFSAERLKGVDSTLKIQPAKLEDSAVYLCASLGPTRDREVQETQYFGPGTRLLVL.

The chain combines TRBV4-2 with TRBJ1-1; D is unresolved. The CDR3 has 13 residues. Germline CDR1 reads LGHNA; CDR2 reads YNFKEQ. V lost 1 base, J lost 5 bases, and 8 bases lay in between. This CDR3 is CASSQVKGTEAFF. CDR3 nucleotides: TGTGCCAGCAGCCAAGTGAAGGGAACTGAAGCTTTCTTT.

The chain's CDR3 is CASSFDPVGEQFF. The DNA for the CDR3 is TGTGCCAGCAGCTTTGACCCCGTCGGTGAGCAGTTCTTC. V gene TRBV5-6 combines with J gene TRBJ2-1; D is undetermined. This CDR3 is 13 amino acids long. CDR1 and CDR2 from the germline V gene are SGHDT and YYEEEE. V dropped 2 bases and J dropped 9 bases, with 12 bases sitting between them.

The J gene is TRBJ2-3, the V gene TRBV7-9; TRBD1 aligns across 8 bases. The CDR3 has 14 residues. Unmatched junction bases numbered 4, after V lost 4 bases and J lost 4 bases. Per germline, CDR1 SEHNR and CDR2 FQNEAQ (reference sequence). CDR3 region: CASSSQGAADTQYF. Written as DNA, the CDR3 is TGTGCCAGCAGCTCCCAGGGGGCTGCAGATACGCAGTATTTT.

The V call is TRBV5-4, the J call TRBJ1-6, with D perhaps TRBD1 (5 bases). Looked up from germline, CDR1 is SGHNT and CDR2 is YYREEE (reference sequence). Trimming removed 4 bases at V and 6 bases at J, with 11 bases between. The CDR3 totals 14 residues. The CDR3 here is CASSVGRLNSPLHF. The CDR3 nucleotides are TGTGCCAGCAGCGTGGGACGGCTTAATTCACCCCTCCACTTT.

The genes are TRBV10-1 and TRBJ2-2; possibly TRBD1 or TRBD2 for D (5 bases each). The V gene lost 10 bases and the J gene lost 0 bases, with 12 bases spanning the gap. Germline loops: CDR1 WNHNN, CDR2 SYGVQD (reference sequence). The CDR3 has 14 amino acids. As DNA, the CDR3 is TGCGCCACCGCGAGGGACCCGAACACCGGGGAGCTGTTTTTT. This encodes CATARDPNTGELFF.

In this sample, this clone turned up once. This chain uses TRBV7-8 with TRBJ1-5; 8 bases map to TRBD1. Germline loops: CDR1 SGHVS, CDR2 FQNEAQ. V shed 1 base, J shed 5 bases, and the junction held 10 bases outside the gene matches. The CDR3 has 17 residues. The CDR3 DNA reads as TGTGCCAGCAGCTTAGTTCTGGGCAGGGGGCTAGATCAGCCCCAGCATTTT. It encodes CASSLVLGRGLDQPQHF. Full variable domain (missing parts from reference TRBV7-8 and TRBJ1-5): GAGVSQSPRYKVAKRGQDVALRCDPISGHVSLFWYQQALGQGPEFLTYFQNEAQLDKSGLPSDRFFAERPEGSVSTLKIQRTQQEDSAVYLCASSLVLGRGLDQPQHFGDGTRLSIL.

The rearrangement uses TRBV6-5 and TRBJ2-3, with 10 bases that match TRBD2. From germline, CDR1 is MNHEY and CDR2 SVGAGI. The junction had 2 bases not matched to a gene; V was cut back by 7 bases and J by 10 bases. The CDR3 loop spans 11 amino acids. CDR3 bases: TGTGCCAGCAAAGCGGGAGGGGCGCAGTATTTT. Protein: CASKAGGAQYF.

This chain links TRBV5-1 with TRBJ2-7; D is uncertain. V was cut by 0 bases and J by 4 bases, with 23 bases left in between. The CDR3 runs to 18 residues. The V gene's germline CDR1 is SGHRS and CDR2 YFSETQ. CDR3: CASSLGGHRSQEGYEQYF. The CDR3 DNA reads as TGCGCCAGCAGCTTGGGTGGCCACCGCTCCCAGGAAGGATACGAGCAGTACTTC.

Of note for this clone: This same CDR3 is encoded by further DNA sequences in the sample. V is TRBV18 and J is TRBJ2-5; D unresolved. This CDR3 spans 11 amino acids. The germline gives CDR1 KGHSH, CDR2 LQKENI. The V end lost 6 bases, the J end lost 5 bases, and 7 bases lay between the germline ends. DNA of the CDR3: TGTGCCAGCTCCCCAAAGGAGACCCAGTACTTC. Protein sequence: CASSPKETQYF.

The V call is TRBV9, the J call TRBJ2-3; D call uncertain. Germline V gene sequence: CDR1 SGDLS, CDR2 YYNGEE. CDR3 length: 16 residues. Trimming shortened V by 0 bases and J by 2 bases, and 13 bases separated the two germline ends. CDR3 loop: CASSVGSFVATDTQYF. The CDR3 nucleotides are TGTGCCAGCAGCGTAGGGTCCTTTGTCGCCACAGATACGCAGTATTTT. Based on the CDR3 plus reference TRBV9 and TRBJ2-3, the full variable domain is DSGVTQTPKHLITATGQRVTLRCSPRSGDLSVYWYQQSLDQGLQFLIQYYNGEERAKGNILERFSAQQFPDLHSELNLSSLELGDSALYFCASSVGSFVATDTQYFGPGTRLTVL.

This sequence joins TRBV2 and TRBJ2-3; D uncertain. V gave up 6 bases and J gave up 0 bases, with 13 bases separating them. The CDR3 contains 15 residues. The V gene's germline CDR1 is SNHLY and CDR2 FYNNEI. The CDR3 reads CASSKDGWSTDTQYF. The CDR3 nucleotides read TGTGCCAGCAGCAAAGACGGATGGAGCACAGATACGCAGTATTTT.

The CDR3 protein is CASSQNEPHNEQFF. The CDR3 bases are TGCGCCAGCAGCCAAAATGAGCCTCACAATGAGCAGTTCTTC. The chain is built from TRBV4-1 and TRBJ2-1; the D is unclear. Germline lookup yields CDR1 MGHRA and CDR2 YSYEKL. Between the trimmed V and J ends, which lost 2 bases and 5 bases, there was a span of 10 bases. The CDR3 is 14 amino acids.

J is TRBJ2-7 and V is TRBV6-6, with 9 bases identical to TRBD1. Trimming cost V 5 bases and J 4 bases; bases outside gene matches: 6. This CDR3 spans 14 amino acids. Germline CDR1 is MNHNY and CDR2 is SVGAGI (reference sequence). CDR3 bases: TGTGCCAGCAGTCAGGGACAGGGAGGATACGAGCAGTACTTC. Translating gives CASSQGQGGYEQYF.

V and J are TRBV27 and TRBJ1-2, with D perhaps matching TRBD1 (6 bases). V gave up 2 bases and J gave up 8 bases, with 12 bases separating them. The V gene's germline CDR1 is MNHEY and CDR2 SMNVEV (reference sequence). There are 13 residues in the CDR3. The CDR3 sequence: CASSLVTGQGYTF. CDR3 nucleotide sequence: TGTGCCAGCAGTTTAGTCACAGGGCAAGGCTACACCTTC.

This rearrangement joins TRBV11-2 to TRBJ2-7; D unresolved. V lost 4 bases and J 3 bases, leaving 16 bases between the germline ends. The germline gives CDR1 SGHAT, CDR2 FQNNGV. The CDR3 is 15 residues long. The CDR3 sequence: CASSSIRRTFYEQYF. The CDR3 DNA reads TGTGCCAGCAGCTCCATCCGACGGACCTTCTACGAGCAGTACTTC.

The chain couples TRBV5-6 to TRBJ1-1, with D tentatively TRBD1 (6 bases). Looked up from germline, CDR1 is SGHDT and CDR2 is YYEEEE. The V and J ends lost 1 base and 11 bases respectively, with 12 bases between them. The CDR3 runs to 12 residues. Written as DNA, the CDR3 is TGTGCCAGCAGCTTGATACAGGGATATGCTTTCTTT. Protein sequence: CASSLIQGYAFF.